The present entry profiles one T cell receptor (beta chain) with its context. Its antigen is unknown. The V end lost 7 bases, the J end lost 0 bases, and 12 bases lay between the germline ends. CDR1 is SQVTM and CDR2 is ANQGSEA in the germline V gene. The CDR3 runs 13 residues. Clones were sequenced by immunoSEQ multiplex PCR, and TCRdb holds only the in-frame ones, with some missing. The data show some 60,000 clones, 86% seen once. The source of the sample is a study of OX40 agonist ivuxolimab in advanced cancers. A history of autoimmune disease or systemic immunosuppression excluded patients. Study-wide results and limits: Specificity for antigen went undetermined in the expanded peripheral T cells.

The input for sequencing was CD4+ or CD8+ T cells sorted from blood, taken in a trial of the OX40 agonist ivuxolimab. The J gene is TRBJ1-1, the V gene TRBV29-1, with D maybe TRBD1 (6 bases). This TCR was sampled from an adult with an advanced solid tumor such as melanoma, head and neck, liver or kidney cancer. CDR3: CSARTDLNTEAFF. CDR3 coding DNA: TGCAGCGCCAGGACAGACCTGAACACTGAAGCTTTCTTT.